This passage covers 8 T cell receptor beta chains from one sample sequenced in a study of blood T cell repertoires in COVID-19. Using immunoSEQ multiplex PCR, the repertoire was profiled, and TCRdb retains in-frame clones only, with some absent. Here the sample spans tens of thousands of clones, 90% being singletons. Sequencing was done on a sample of peripheral blood. All receptors come from a woman of 80 years or more with acute or convalescent COVID-19.

The chain employs TRBV28 and TRBJ1-2; a weak D match, TRBD1 (6 bases). Trimming shortened V by 8 bases and J by 3 bases, and 16 bases separated the two germline ends. CDR3 length equals 14 residues. Germline CDR1 and CDR2: MDHEN and SYDVKM. DNA of the CDR3: TGTGCCAGCCTATTACAGGGCCGGGACTATGGCTACACCTTC. Encoded protein: CASLLQGRDYGYTF.

This clone was observed a few times. This chain links TRBV18 with TRBJ1-1; maybe TRBD1 (6 bases). In germline, CDR1 is KGHSH, CDR2 LQKENI. CDR3 length: 13 residues. Trimming shortened V by 3 bases and J by 6 bases, and 11 bases separated the two germline ends. The CDR3 DNA follows: TGTGCCAGCTCACCGACAGGAACATCTGAAGCTTTCTTT. Translation gives CASSPTGTSEAFF.

The chain combines TRBV6-6 with TRBJ1-6; 9 positions match TRBD1. Unmatched junction bases numbered 16, after V lost 6 bases and J lost 10 bases. Germline-derived CDR1 and CDR2 are MNHNY and SVGAGI (reference sequence). The CDR3 loop spans 17 amino acids. CDR3 residues: CASSREGQGTRNSPLHF. In DNA form, the CDR3 reads TGTGCCAGCAGCCGAGAAGGACAGGGGACGAGGAACTCACCCCTCCACTTT.

The rearrangement uses TRBV9 and TRBJ2-5; D is possibly TRBD1 (8 bases). The V end lost 3 bases, the J end lost 5 bases, and 23 bases lay between the germline ends. Germline CDR1 and CDR2: SGDLS and YYNGEE. The CDR3 length is 17 residues. The CDR3 DNA is TGTGCCAGCAGCGCGTTGGGAGGGACAGGCCTGTCGGAGACCCAGTACTTC. It is translated as CASSALGGTGLSETQYF.

As DNA, the CDR3 is TGTGCCTGGAGCGTGGGGGGGCCGTCTGGCTACACCTTC. Its protein is CAWSVGGPSGYTF. The J gene is TRBJ1-2, the V gene TRBV30; D is perhaps TRBD1 (6 bases). The V gene lost 3 bases and the J gene lost 7 bases, with 15 bases spanning the gap. The CDR3 loop spans 13 amino acids. CDR1 and CDR2 (germline): GTSNPN, SVGIG (reference sequence). The full variable domain, its missing parts supplied by reference TRBV30 and TRBJ1-2, is SQTIHQWPATLVQPVGSPLSLECTVEGTSNPNLYWYRQAAGRGLQLLFYSVGIGQISSEVPQNLSASRPQDRQFILSSKKLLLSDSGFYLCAWSVGGPSGYTFGSGTRLTVV.

The V gene is TRBV15, the J gene TRBJ1-2; D is unclear. CDR1 and CDR2 from the germline V gene are LNHNV and YYDKDF (reference sequence). V was cut by 0 bases and J by 4 bases, with 6 bases left in between. The CDR3 covers 13 residues. CDR3 DNA: TGTGCCACCAGCAGAGACAATGTCTATGGCTACACCTTC. Its translation is CATSRDNVYGYTF.

The V gene is TRBV6-2 or TRBV6-3, the J gene TRBJ1-6, with D maybe TRBD1 (6 bases). Trimming took off 5 bases at V and 10 bases at J, with 18 bases between the two ends. From germline, CDR1 is MNHEY and CDR2 SVGEGT. The CDR3 is 15 residues long. CDR3 residues: CASSQQGLIRSPLHF. The CDR3 region has the DNA TGTGCCAGCAGTCAACAGGGTTTGATCCGATCACCCCTCCACTTT.

The chain links TRBV10-3 to TRBJ2-4; TRBD1 matches 12 bases. The CDR3 length is 14 residues. Looked up from germline, CDR1 is ENHRY and CDR2 is SYGVKD. V lost 8 bases to trimming and J lost 9 bases; unmatched junction nucleotides: 8. The CDR3 region is CAIGDRGRGSIQYF. The DNA of the CDR3 is TGTGCCATCGGGGACAGGGGGCGAGGTAGCATTCAGTACTTC.